This TCR beta chain was observed in a study of T cells after yellow fever vaccination (dated by TCRdb to the late 2010s). The study in broad terms: The SMART-Seq v4 Ultra Low Input RNA kit was used to prepare libraries from fractions with low cell numbers. Blood was collected at multiple timepoints before and after primary and secondary immunization, and bulk PBMC replicates and cell subsets were isolated. Two healthy male donors, one aged 18 to 30 and one aged 30 to 40 years, were included in the cohort. Bulk TCR alpha and beta repertoires were sequenced longitudinally to track T-cell clones before and after primary and booster YFV17D yellow fever vaccination.

The CDR3 goes from the cysteine to the phenylalanine over 13 residues. This entry keeps only the CDR3 DNA: 39 bases, framed from base 1. Relative to germline, V is 6 bases shorter and J is 3 bases shorter, with 11 bases between their ends. TCR cDNA was synthesized by 5'RACE template switching, which introduced a universal primer site and unique molecular identifiers. cDNA synthesis was primed from both the TCR alpha and TCR beta constant segments. Library amplification used two PCR steps, and the second PCR step added sample barcodes and sequencing adapters. Sequencing of the libraries was done on either Illumina HiSeq 2500 (2x100 bp) or NovaSeq (2x150 bp). As for how the authors treated the data: Demultiplexing of reads and collapsing into UMI consensus sequences were performed with MIGEC, and V(D)J alignment was carried out with MiXCR. Using edgeR on replicate PBMC samples, clonotypes were called vaccine-responding if FDR was below 0.01 and the log2 fold change was above 5 up to day 15. Bulk clonotypes were assigned CD4 or CD8 identity according to which sequenced CD4 or CD8 repertoire held them at higher abundance. TCRdb ran its own pipeline on the public reads, namely fastp trimming at Q25 and MiXCR clone calling, and kept in-frame beta chains. Rows with one shared CDR3 protein collapse into an entry with the most common genes and DNA. These V and J calls are TCRdb output, not the study's own analysis. The sample table holds 400,000 to 650,000 distinct CDR3 sequences, of which roughly a fifth were seen once. The ten largest account for roughly a sixth of the sample.

The meaning of the sample's treatment or condition label: live attenuated yellow fever vaccine strain. At every blood-draw timepoint, two biological replicates of bulk PBMCs were collected. A standard Ficoll-Paque protocol was used to isolate PBMCs from peripheral blood. TriZol was used to extract RNA from bulk PBMCs, CD4 and CD8 fractions, and dextramer-positive and dextramer-negative fractions. Results and caveats for the whole study, not just this receptor: The secondary T-cell response was weaker than the primary response but faster, peaking on day 5 instead of day 15. Because abundant contaminating clonotypes from the bulk population could be contained in FACS-sorted repertoires, computational filtering was required. Most clones expanded after primary vaccination were re-detected after the booster (around 96% of CD4 and more than 70% of CD8), suggesting broad memory maintenance. Because only a couple of donors were included in the study, the extent to which the findings can be generalized is limited. A small fraction of clonotypes showed up in both the CD4 and CD8 compartments, probably as a result of convergent recombination.

This clonotype was counted between two and nine times. What antigen it recognizes has not been identified. The sample holds no much larger clone one base away, and base qualities are not on file. Rearrangement joined TRBV12-3 or TRBV12-4 to TRBJ1-1; the D segment could be TRBD1, given 6 matching bases. The sample consisted of PBMCs, taken roughly 20 days after the first yellow fever vaccination. The origin of this receptor is a man aged 18 to 30 who received the YFV17D yellow fever vaccine. Read as DNA, the sequence is TGTGCCAGCAGCTACAGGGTCGACACTGAAGCTTTCTTT. The resulting protein is CASSYRVDTEAFF.